This T cell receptor (beta chain) is from a study of OX40 agonist ivuxolimab in advanced cancers. On this clone: Antigen: not known.

The CDR3 length is 15 residues. Germline V gene lookup returns CDR1 SQVTM and CDR2 ANQGSEA. V lost 4 bases and J lost 4; bases outside the gene matches: 11. Using immunoSEQ multiplex PCR, the repertoire was profiled, and TCRdb retains in-frame clones only, with some absent. The sample lists about 83,000 clones; approximately 90% were seen once. Study-level points and caveats: CD4+ T cells averaged fewer expanded clones than CD8+ T cells.

This sequence joins TRBV29-1 and TRBJ1-2; 8 bases agree with TRBD1. The sequence derives from an adult with an advanced solid tumor such as melanoma, head and neck, liver or kidney cancer. Sequences were derived from CD4+ or CD8+ T cells sorted from blood, sampled in a trial of the OX40 agonist ivuxolimab. The CDR3 nucleotides are TGCAGCGTTGTGGGGGAGGACAGGGACCTCTATGGCTACACCTTC. Translating gives CSVVGEDRDLYGYTF.